These T cell receptor beta chains were read from a single sample in a study of T cells after yellow fever vaccination. Via MiXCR, TCRdb re-called the 5' RACE reads, giving one row per CDR3 protein. The table shows about 360,000 distinct CDR3 sequences, with over 5% occurring only once. Sequences were derived from PBMCs, sampled 5 days after the yellow fever booster vaccination. Receptor source: a man aged 25 to 45 who received the YFV17D yellow fever vaccine. Each CDR3 is given with its conserved first and last residue. Each record gives: D gene, CDR3 length, clone size, J gene, V gene, CDR3 DNA, CDR3 protein. D genes are given only for firm matches. Expanded clones get a size class; other rows say once, few or many, or leave the size out.

d_gene: -; len: 15; abundance: -; j_gene: TRBJ2-7; v_gene: TRBV27; CDR3nt: TGTGCCAGCAGTTTATTCGACACTACCTCCTACGAGCAGTACTTC; CDR3aa: CASSLFDTTSYEQYF
d_gene: -; len: 15; abundance: many; j_gene: TRBJ2-3; v_gene: TRBV29-1; CDR3nt: TGCAGCTCAAGTGGGACAACTTCTAGCACAGATACGCAGTATTTT; CDR3aa: CSSSGTTSSTDTQYF
d_gene: -; len: 15; abundance: many; j_gene: TRBJ2-3; v_gene: TRBV7-2; CDR3nt: TGTGCCAGCAGTTTAGGCGGCGCTAGCACAGATACGCAGTATTTT; CDR3aa: CASSLGGASTDTQYF
d_gene: -; len: 12; abundance: -; j_gene: TRBJ2-5; v_gene: TRBV7-2; CDR3nt: TGTGCCAGCAGCTCGGACTGGGGCAGCCAGTACTTC; CDR3aa: CASSSDWGSQYF
d_gene: -; len: 16; abundance: many; j_gene: TRBJ2-3; v_gene: TRBV12-3/TRBV12-4; CDR3nt: TGTGCCAGCAGTTCAGCGGGCCGAAAAGATCCAGATACGCAGTATTTT; CDR3aa: CASSSAGRKDPDTQYF
d_gene: -; len: 14; abundance: -; j_gene: TRBJ1-1; v_gene: TRBV28; CDR3nt: TGTGCCAGCAGAAAGTGGGGGGCTAACACTGAAGCTTTCTTT; CDR3aa: CASRKWGANTEAFF
d_gene: -; len: 16; abundance: few; j_gene: TRBJ2-5; v_gene: TRBV5-1; CDR3nt: TGCGCCAGCAGCTTGATAACCAGCGGGTACCAAGAGACCCAGTACTTC; CDR3aa: CASSLITSGYQETQYF
d_gene: -; len: 15; abundance: -; j_gene: TRBJ2-7; v_gene: TRBV5-1; CDR3nt: TGCGCCAGCAGCTTGGATCGTTTGAGCTCCTACGAGCAGTACTTC; CDR3aa: CASSLDRLSSYEQYF
d_gene: -; len: 15; abundance: few; j_gene: TRBJ2-2; v_gene: TRBV30; CDR3nt: TGTGCCTGGAGAGGTCGGGGGCTGTATGTCGGGGAGCTGTTTTTT; CDR3aa: CAWRGRGLYVGELFF
d_gene: TRBD2; len: 15; abundance: many; j_gene: TRBJ2-7; v_gene: TRBV11-1; CDR3nt: TGTGCCAGCAGCGGGGCTAGCGGTCCCCTGGACGAGCAGTACTTC; CDR3aa: CASSGASGPLDEQYF
d_gene: -; len: 12; abundance: many; j_gene: TRBJ2-7; v_gene: TRBV12-3/TRBV12-4; CDR3nt: TGTGCCAGCAGTTTATTGCGGATCGAGCAGTACTTC; CDR3aa: CASSLLRIEQYF
d_gene: -; len: 16; abundance: -; j_gene: TRBJ1-2; v_gene: TRBV4-1; CDR3nt: TGCGCCAGCAGCCTCCTGGGCGGGGGGCGGAAAGATGGCTACACCTTC; CDR3aa: CASSLLGGGRKDGYTF
d_gene: -; len: 15; abundance: few; j_gene: TRBJ1-1; v_gene: TRBV25-1; CDR3nt: TGTGCCAGCAGTGACCCCAGACACATGAACACTGAAGCTTTCTTT; CDR3aa: CASSDPRHMNTEAFF
d_gene: TRBD2; len: 15; abundance: few; j_gene: TRBJ2-3; v_gene: TRBV20-1; CDR3nt: TGCAGTGCCGGCAGACTAGCGGGAGTCAAAGATACGCAGTATTTT; CDR3aa: CSAGRLAGVKDTQYF
d_gene: -; len: 14; abundance: many; j_gene: TRBJ2-7; v_gene: TRBV6-5; CDR3nt: TGTGCCAGCAGTTACAGGGACACAATCGACGAGCAGTACTTC; CDR3aa: CASSYRDTIDEQYF
d_gene: TRBD2; len: 15; abundance: many; j_gene: TRBJ2-3; v_gene: TRBV29-1; CDR3nt: TGCAGCGTTTCCGGGACTAGCGGGGGCACAGATACGCAGTATTTT; CDR3aa: CSVSGTSGGTDTQYF
d_gene: -; len: 14; abundance: many; j_gene: TRBJ2-7; v_gene: TRBV7-2; CDR3nt: TGTGCCAGCAGCTTATCCCACCAACTGGGGGAGCAGTACTTC; CDR3aa: CASSLSHQLGEQYF
d_gene: -; len: 14; abundance: many; j_gene: TRBJ2-7; v_gene: TRBV7-6; CDR3nt: TGTGCCAGCAGCTTAGGATCCAGGGAGTACGAGCAGTACTTC; CDR3aa: CASSLGSREYEQYF
d_gene: TRBD2; len: 16; abundance: many; j_gene: TRBJ2-1; v_gene: TRBV5-1; CDR3nt: TGCGCCAGCAGCTTGGAGCTAGCGGCTAGGCCCGATGAGCAGTTCTTC; CDR3aa: CASSLELAARPDEQFF
d_gene: -; len: 17; abundance: many; j_gene: TRBJ2-1; v_gene: TRBV6-5; CDR3nt: TGTGCCAGCAGTTACCGTAGTTCTAGCGTGACACGCAATGAGCAGTTCTTC; CDR3aa: CASSYRSSSVTRNEQFF
d_gene: -; len: 14; abundance: few; j_gene: TRBJ2-1; v_gene: TRBV20-1; CDR3nt: TGCAGTGCCCTGAGGGCGGCCTCATACAATGAGCAGTTCTTC; CDR3aa: CSALRAASYNEQFF
d_gene: -; len: 13; abundance: -; j_gene: TRBJ2-5; v_gene: TRBV12-3/TRBV12-4; CDR3nt: TGTGCCAGCAGATCAGCTAGGGCAGAGACCCAGTACTTC; CDR3aa: CASRSARAETQYF
d_gene: -; len: 12; abundance: few; j_gene: TRBJ2-5; v_gene: TRBV29-1; CDR3nt: TGCAGCGTTGGACACTATCAAGAGACCCAGTACTTC; CDR3aa: CSVGHYQETQYF
d_gene: TRBD2; len: 15; abundance: many; j_gene: TRBJ2-2; v_gene: TRBV7-2; CDR3nt: TGTGCCAGCAGCTTGCGGGAGTACGGCACCGGGGAGCTGTTTTTT; CDR3aa: CASSLREYGTGELFF
d_gene: -; len: 15; abundance: -; j_gene: TRBJ2-1; v_gene: TRBV11-3; CDR3nt: TGTGCCAGCAGCCCCAGCATAGCTTCCTACAATGAGCAGTTCTTC; CDR3aa: CASSPSIASYNEQFF
d_gene: -; len: 17; abundance: few; j_gene: TRBJ1-5; v_gene: TRBV18; CDR3nt: TGTGCCAGCTCACCACCGGGGGCAGGGACCGGCAATCAGCCCCAGCATTTT; CDR3aa: CASSPPGAGTGNQPQHF
d_gene: -; len: 15; abundance: few; j_gene: TRBJ2-2; v_gene: TRBV5-1; CDR3nt: TGCGCCAGCAGCCCCAGGGATGCCGTGGGCGGGGAGCTGTTTTTT; CDR3aa: CASSPRDAVGGELFF
d_gene: -; len: 14; abundance: many; j_gene: TRBJ2-7; v_gene: TRBV25-1; CDR3nt: TGTGCCAGCAGTGATGTTAGCGGAGCTCTCGAGCAGTACTTC; CDR3aa: CASSDVSGALEQYF
d_gene: TRBD1; len: 15; abundance: few; j_gene: TRBJ2-7; v_gene: TRBV20-1; CDR3nt: TGCAGTGCTAGAGAGGGACAGGCCGGGATACAGGAGCAGTACTTC; CDR3aa: CSAREGQAGIQEQYF
d_gene: TRBD2; len: 17; abundance: many; j_gene: TRBJ2-7; v_gene: TRBV6-1; CDR3nt: TGTGCCAGCAGAATATCCGGGACTATTTTGGGGGTAGGGGAGCAGTACTTC; CDR3aa: CASRISGTILGVGEQYF
d_gene: -; len: 15; abundance: -; j_gene: TRBJ2-1; v_gene: TRBV29-1; CDR3nt: TGCAGCGTTGAAGAGCGAGGGTTCGGGACTTCTGAGCAGTTCTTC; CDR3aa: CSVEERGFGTSEQFF
d_gene: -; len: 13; abundance: few; j_gene: TRBJ1-2; v_gene: TRBV5-1; CDR3nt: TGCGCCAGCACGAGGACGCTAGACTATGGCTACACCTTC; CDR3aa: CASTRTLDYGYTF
d_gene: TRBD2; len: 15; abundance: many; j_gene: TRBJ2-4; v_gene: TRBV5-6; CDR3nt: TGTGCCAGCAGCCCGGGAGGGATAGCCAAAAACATTCAGTACTTC; CDR3aa: CASSPGGIAKNIQYF
d_gene: TRBD1; len: 13; abundance: few; j_gene: TRBJ2-7; v_gene: TRBV19; CDR3nt: TGTGCCAGTAGCACAGCAGGGGGCTACGAGCAGTACTTC; CDR3aa: CASSTAGGYEQYF
d_gene: TRBD2; len: 15; abundance: -; j_gene: TRBJ2-3; v_gene: TRBV11-3; CDR3nt: TGTGCCAGTTCGGGGGCGGGAGGGCCTACAGATACGCAGTATTTT; CDR3aa: CASSGAGGPTDTQYF
d_gene: -; len: 16; abundance: many; j_gene: TRBJ1-3; v_gene: TRBV7-2; CDR3nt: TGTGCCAGCAGCAGAATTGCCAGGGGCGCTGGAAACACCATATATTTT; CDR3aa: CASSRIARGAGNTIYF
d_gene: -; len: 13; abundance: many; j_gene: TRBJ2-1; v_gene: TRBV15; CDR3nt: TGTGCCACCAGCAGCCAGACCCTCAATGAGCAGTTCTTC; CDR3aa: CATSSQTLNEQFF
d_gene: TRBD2; len: 16; abundance: -; j_gene: TRBJ2-2; v_gene: TRBV5-6; CDR3nt: TGTGCCAGCAGTTGGACTAGCGGGACTCTTTGGAGGGAGCTGTTTTTT; CDR3aa: CASSWTSGTLWRELFF
d_gene: TRBD1; len: 14; abundance: many; j_gene: TRBJ2-1; v_gene: TRBV7-2; CDR3nt: TGTGCCAGCAGCTTGCGCCAGGGGGCAAGTGAGCAGTTCTTC; CDR3aa: CASSLRQGASEQFF
d_gene: TRBD2; len: 16; abundance: few; j_gene: TRBJ2-1; v_gene: TRBV5-1; CDR3nt: TGCGCCAGCAGCTTGGGACTAGCGGGAGCACTCAATGAGCAGTTCTTC; CDR3aa: CASSLGLAGALNEQFF
d_gene: TRBD1; len: 14; abundance: many; j_gene: TRBJ2-7; v_gene: TRBV20-1; CDR3nt: TGCAGTGCTTGTGGCCTGACAGGGCGCTACGAGCAGTACTTC; CDR3aa: CSACGLTGRYEQYF
d_gene: TRBD2; len: 18; abundance: -; j_gene: TRBJ2-1; v_gene: TRBV4-1; CDR3nt: TGCGCCAGCAGCCAAGATCGGGCTAGCGGGAGCCGGCTCAATGAGCAGTTCTTC; CDR3aa: CASSQDRASGSRLNEQFF
d_gene: -; len: 13; abundance: -; j_gene: TRBJ1-1; v_gene: TRBV11-2; CDR3nt: TGTGCCAGCAGCTTTGGGGCAGGTTTTGGGGCTTTCTTT; CDR3aa: CASSFGAGFGAFF
d_gene: TRBD1; len: 15; abundance: many; j_gene: TRBJ1-6; v_gene: TRBV5-1; CDR3nt: TGCGCCAGCAGCTTGGAGGGACAGGGCGACTCACCCCTCCACTTT; CDR3aa: CASSLEGQGDSPLHF
d_gene: -; len: 13; abundance: many; j_gene: TRBJ1-5; v_gene: TRBV6-1; CDR3nt: TGTGATACCAGGACGGACAGCAATCAGCCCCAGCATTTT; CDR3aa: CDTRTDSNQPQHF
d_gene: -; len: 15; abundance: many; j_gene: TRBJ2-1; v_gene: TRBV7-6; CDR3nt: TGTGCCAGCAGCTTAAGTTCGTTAGCTCTGGGTGAGCAGTTCTTC; CDR3aa: CASSLSSLALGEQFF
d_gene: TRBD1; len: 16; abundance: few; j_gene: TRBJ1-5; v_gene: TRBV30; CDR3nt: TGTGCCTGGAGTGTATCGGGCAGGGGGGGCAATCAGCCCCAGCATTTT; CDR3aa: CAWSVSGRGGNQPQHF
d_gene: TRBD1; len: 16; abundance: -; j_gene: TRBJ2-6; v_gene: TRBV12-3/TRBV12-4; CDR3nt: TGTGCCAGCAGTCAACAGGGGGCGCTTGGGGCCAACGTCCTGACTTTC; CDR3aa: CASSQQGALGANVLTF
d_gene: -; len: 16; abundance: -; j_gene: TRBJ2-3; v_gene: TRBV7-2; CDR3nt: TGTGCCAGCAGCTTAGAGGGCAGGGGGGGGTCAGATACGCAGTATTTT; CDR3aa: CASSLEGRGGSDTQYF
d_gene: -; len: 14; abundance: few; j_gene: TRBJ2-5; v_gene: TRBV7-9; CDR3nt: TGTGCCAGCAGCTTAGGGGTAACTAGCGAGACCCAGTACTTC; CDR3aa: CASSLGVTSETQYF
d_gene: TRBD2; len: 15; abundance: -; j_gene: TRBJ2-2; v_gene: TRBV5-1; CDR3nt: TGCGCCAGCAGCTTGCAAGCGGGAGCCACCGGGGAGCTGTTTTTT; CDR3aa: CASSLQAGATGELFF